These 27 T cell receptor beta chains came from one sample sequenced in a study of blood T cells in healthy people across ages. PCR was performed a second time for roughly 7 to 12 cycles using a sample-barcoded 5' primer and a J-beta primer mix. TCRdb ran MiXCR on the 5' RACE reads and lists one entry per CDR3 protein. The sample has about 1.8 million distinct CDR3 sequences, roughly 49% seen once; the top ten hold less than 2.5%. The sequenced sample was blood. The origin of the receptors is a woman between 35 and 50 years old in good health.

The chain uses TRBV6-6 and TRBJ1-6, with 9 positions matching TRBD1. CDR1 MNHNY and CDR2 SVGAGI come from the germline V gene (reference sequence). This CDR3 is 17 amino acids long. V was clipped by 2 bases and J by 7 bases; unmatched bases: 9. CDR3 region: CASSYGKTGTGNSPLHF. The CDR3 nucleotides are TGTGCCAGCAGTTACGGTAAAACCGGGACAGGGAATTCACCCCTCCACTTT.

The J gene is TRBJ1-5, the V gene TRBV5-8; D is unresolved. Per germline, CDR1 SGHTS and CDR2 YDEGEE. V lost 7 bases and J lost 0, with 11 bases in between. The CDR3 covers 14 residues. CDR3 protein: CASGGRHSNQPQHF. DNA for the CDR3: TGTGCCAGCGGAGGGCGGCATAGCAATCAGCCCCAGCATTTT.

As regards this clonotype: Possible read error: a much larger clone is one base away. J is TRBJ1-4 and V is TRBV4-1, with D possibly matching TRBD1 (5 bases). This CDR3 comprises 14 residues. Germline V CDR1 and CDR2: MGHRA, YSYEKL. The V gene lost 6 bases and the J gene lost 9 bases, with 17 bases spanning the gap. The CDR3 DNA follows: TGCGCCAGCAGGACAAGATCAGGGAATAAAAAACTGTTTTTT. It codes for CASRTRSGNKKLFF.

This clonotype showed up just a few times. The gene calls are TRBV5-6 and TRBJ2-3; 10 nucleotides agree with TRBD1. CDR3 size: 14 residues. The germline gives CDR1 SGHDT, CDR2 YYEEEE. V shed 3 bases and J 4 bases; nucleotides not matched to a gene: 2. Here the CDR3 reads CASSWDRGADTQYF. The CDR3 nucleotides read TGTGCCAGCAGCTGGGACAGGGGAGCAGATACGCAGTATTTT.

The chain carries TRBV4-3 and TRBJ1-2; tentatively, D is TRBD1 (5 bases). The V end was cut by 0 bases, the J end by 5 bases, with 16 bases between. The germline gives CDR1 LGHNA, CDR2 YSLEER. The length of the CDR3 is 16 residues. The CDR3 region is CASSQDGGEGYYGYTF. DNA of the CDR3: TGCGCCAGCAGCCAAGATGGAGGGGAGGGGTATTATGGCTACACCTTC.

This chain connects TRBV29-1 to TRBJ2-3; D not resolved. V was clipped by 0 bases and J by 3 bases, with 10 bases between them. This CDR3 spans 14 amino acids. Germline loops: CDR1 SQVTM, CDR2 ANQGSEA. The CDR3 nucleotides are TGCAGCGTTGAAGATCATCAGTGGACAGATACGCAGTATTTT. It encodes CSVEDHQWTDTQYF.

About this clonotype itself: The junction does not match germline at one end; this may be a read error. V is TRBV7-9 and J is TRBJ2-5, with 7 bases that match TRBD1. Germline CDR1 reads SEHNR; CDR2 reads FQNEAQ (reference sequence). The CDR3 has 16 residues. CDR3 DNA sequence: TGCGCCAGCAGCCAATCCGGGACAGTCATCCAAGAGACCCAGTACTTC. As protein: CASSQSGTVIQETQYF.

The chain carries TRBV11-2 and TRBJ2-3; 10 positions match TRBD2. Germline V gene data show CDR1 as SGHAT and CDR2 as FQNNGV. This CDR3 contains 18 residues. The V and J ends lost 4 bases and 1 base, in that order; junction bases with no gene match: 11. The CDR3, as DNA: TGTGCCAGCAGCTCGGGGGCTAGCGGGGGCCGACGCACAGATACGCAGTATTTT. This translates into CASSSGASGGRRTDTQYF.

This chain joins TRBV28 and TRBJ2-6; D is possibly TRBD1 or TRBD2 (5 bases each). CDR1 MDHEN and CDR2 SYDVKM come from the germline V gene. V was shortened by 4 bases and J by 2 bases, with 15 bases between the two germline ends. This CDR3 is built from 17 residues. The CDR3 sequence: CASSSGGGRTGANVLTF. CDR3 coding DNA: TGTGCCAGCAGTTCGGGTGGGGGTCGTACTGGGGCCAACGTCCTGACTTTC.

The chain has TRBV12-3 or TRBV12-4 and TRBJ2-1; 7 bases line up with TRBD2. With V trimmed by 3 bases and J by 13 bases, 18 bases remained unmatched. This CDR3 has 16 amino acids. In nucleotides, the CDR3 is TGTGCCAGCAGTTTGGATGGGGAGGGATTGGAAGAGACCCAGTTCTTC. Its translation: CASSLDGEGLEETQFF.

CDR3 nucleotide sequence: TGTGCCAGCAGTGCACTAGCGGGGGGCTTTTCTAGCACAGATACGCAGTATTTT. Translating it yields CASSALAGGFSSTDTQYF. V is TRBV2 and J is TRBJ2-3; 12 nucleotides match TRBD2. The CDR3 is 18 residues long. CDR1 and CDR2 from the germline V gene are SNHLY and FYNNEI. V dropped 4 bases and J dropped 0; count of bases not matched to a gene: 8.

The chain employs TRBV12-3 or TRBV12-4 and TRBJ2-3, with 12 bases that match TRBD2. CDR3 length: 18 residues. The V gene end was trimmed by 6 bases and the J gene end by 0 bases; junction bases not matched to a gene: 10. Written as DNA, the CDR3 is TGTGCCAGCAGCCTCCTAGCGGGGGGGCCGTTGAGCACAGATACGCAGTATTTT. This gives the protein CASSLLAGGPLSTDTQYF.

This sequence joins TRBV7-2 and TRBJ1-2; tentatively, D is TRBD1 (5 bases). The V end lost 2 bases, the J end lost 6 bases, and 13 bases lay between the germline ends. The CDR3 is 14 residues long. Germline loops: CDR1 SGHTA, CDR2 FQGNSA. CDR3 sequence: CASSLQKGRHGYTF. The CDR3 DNA follows: TGTGCCAGCAGCTTACAGAAGGGACGCCATGGCTACACCTTC.

This clonotype was observed a handful of times. At one end, the junction sequence differs from germline, possibly due to a read error. The V call is TRBV15, the J call TRBJ2-1; no reliable D call. Germline V lookup: CDR1 LNHNV, CDR2 YYDKDF (reference sequence). The CDR3 sequence is 15 residues long. DNA of the CDR3: TGTGCCACCAGTAGAGTAGCTAGTAAGCCCCATGAGCAGTTCTTC. It encodes CATSRVASKPHEQFF.

The genes are TRBV2 and TRBJ2-1; no clear D. Germline CDR1 is SNHLY and CDR2 is FYNNEI. Between the trimmed V and J ends, which lost 6 bases and 4 bases, there was a span of 16 bases. The CDR3 loop spans 15 amino acids. The CDR3 protein is CASRHDRASYNEQFF. The CDR3 DNA reads TGTGCCAGCAGACACGATAGAGCCTCATACAATGAGCAGTTCTTC.

The V gene is TRBV3-1, the J gene TRBJ1-6; tentatively, D is TRBD1 (5 bases). Trimming removed 4 bases from V and 0 bases from J, with 13 bases in between. This CDR3 has 17 residues. Germline V gives CDR1 LGHDT, CDR2 YNNKEL (reference sequence). The chain's CDR3 is CASSRRQPSSYNSPLHF. CDR3 nucleotide sequence: TGTGCCAGCAGCCGACGACAGCCCAGCTCCTATAATTCACCCCTCCACTTT. The whole variable domain, remainder taken from reference TRBV3-1 and TRBJ1-6, is DTAVSQTPKYLVTQMGNDKSIKCEQNLGHDTMYWYKQDSKKFLKIMFSYNNKELIINETVPNRFSPKSPDKAHLNLHINSLELGDSAVYFCASSRRQPSSYNSPLHFGNGTRLTVT.

This clonotype was seen ten or more times. The chain links TRBV12-3 or TRBV12-4 to TRBJ1-5; 8 bases match TRBD1. The CDR3 extends over 14 amino acids. V dropped 6 bases and J dropped 1; count of bases not matched to a gene: 2. CDR3 sequence: CASSRQGSNQPQHF. Written as DNA, the CDR3 is TGTGCCAGCAGCAGACAGGGGAGCAATCAGCCCCAGCATTTT.

Comments on this clonotype: At one of its ends the junction is not consistent with the germline gene, which may arise from a read error. This rearrangement joins TRBV28 to TRBJ1-2, with D uncertain. The CDR3 is 14 residues long. CDR1 MDHEN and CDR2 SYDVKM come from the germline V gene. The CDR3, as DNA: TGTGCCGGCAGTGTGAGCACAGTCCCTTATGGCTACACCTTC. Protein: CAGSVSTVPYGYTF.

V and J are TRBV6-6 and TRBJ2-3, with D perhaps matching TRBD2 (5 bases). CDR3 length: 13 residues. In germline, CDR1 is MNHNY, CDR2 SVGAGI (reference sequence). Between the trimmed V and J ends, which lost 2 bases and 4 bases, there was a span of 7 bases. The CDR3 protein is CASSYDGADTQYF. CDR3 sequence (DNA): TGTGCCAGCAGTTACGACGGGGCAGATACGCAGTATTTT.

The table lists this clonotype with a few counts. The V and J genes are TRBV3-1 and TRBJ2-5; D might be TRBD1 (6 bases). Germline CDR1 LGHDT, CDR2 YNNKEL (reference sequence). The CDR3 sequence is 14 residues long. Trimming took off 3 bases at V and 1 base at J, with 9 bases between the two ends. CDR3 DNA sequence: TGTGCCAGCAGCCAGGGGGACACCCAAGAGACCCAGTACTTC. This sequence encodes CASSQGDTQETQYF.

Comments on this clonotype: One end of the junction does not line up with germline, which may come from a read error. This rearrangement joins TRBV20-1 to TRBJ1-2, with D possibly being TRBD1 (5 bases). The length of the CDR3 is 12 residues. CDR1 and CDR2 (germline): DFQATT, SNEGSKA (reference sequence). CDR3 coding DNA: TGCAGTGCTCGTACGCAGGGATATGGCCACACCTTC. Translation gives CSARTQGYGHTF.

This chain links TRBV18 with TRBJ2-5, with D possibly being TRBD1 or TRBD2 (5 bases each). V was cut by 8 bases and J by 5 bases, with 12 bases left in between. Germline V gives CDR1 KGHSH, CDR2 LQKENI. This CDR3 contains 12 residues. CDR3 sequence (DNA): TGTGCCAGCCCCCAGGGCGGGGAGACCCAGTACTTC. Its translation is CASPQGGETQYF.

There are a few counts of this clonotype. The chain employs TRBV12-3 or TRBV12-4 and TRBJ1-5; 7 bases fit TRBD1. The CDR3 is 15 amino acids. Unmatched junction bases numbered 7, after V lost 5 bases and J lost 3 bases. The CDR3 DNA reads TGTGCCAGCAGTCCGACCCAGGGGGACAATCAGCCCCAGCATTTT. This codes for CASSPTQGDNQPQHF.

In this sample, this clonotype turned up a few times. This rearrangement joins TRBV29-1 to TRBJ2-7; 7 nucleotides line up with TRBD2. This CDR3 is built from 13 residues. CDR1 and CDR2 from the germline V gene are SQVTM and ANQGSEA. V shed 3 bases, J shed 6 bases, and the junction held 8 bases outside the gene matches. The CDR3 DNA sequence: TGCAGCGTTGAGGGGCCGGGGAGGGTCGAGCAGTACTTC. Its translation is CSVEGPGRVEQYF.

In its sample, this clonotype was seen a few times. This sequence joins TRBV7-2 and TRBJ1-4, with D unresolved. The V end lost 5 bases, the J end lost 8 bases, and 18 bases lay between the germline ends. CDR1 and CDR2 from the germline V gene are SGHTA and FQGNSA. This CDR3 region has 15 residues. This CDR3 reads CASSPLARVGEKLFF. CDR3 bases: TGTGCCAGCAGCCCCCTCGCGAGGGTAGGGGAAAAACTGTTTTTT.

This sequence joins TRBV9 and TRBJ2-5, with 9 nucleotides matching TRBD1. With 2 bases clipped from V and 3 bases from J, the junction kept 11 bases outside the gene matches. The CDR3 consists of 17 residues. Germline CDR1 and CDR2: SGDLS and YYNGEE. The CDR3 DNA follows: TGTGCCAGCAGCGTGAGGGGGGGACAGGGAGTAGAAGAGACCCAGTACTTC. This sequence encodes CASSVRGGQGVEETQYF.

The rearrangement uses TRBV28 and TRBJ2-1; 7 bases map to TRBD1. The J call may be in error: the DNA end matches TRBJ2-7 better. The CDR3 is 13 residues long. In germline, CDR1 is MDHEN, CDR2 SYDVKM. CDR3 coding DNA: TGTGCCAGCAGGCCGACAGGGTACAATGAGCAGTACTTC. It yields the protein CASRPTGYNEQYF.